This TCR beta chain was captured in a study of control samples from healthy donors and cancer patients. The sample holds a few counts of this clone. The assay was immunoSEQ multiplex PCR, and TCRdb's table has in-frame clones only and misses some. The sample has about 130,000 clones; about 92% are singletons. Trimming took off 5 bases at V and 3 bases at J, with 5 bases between the two ends. CDR1 is SGHAT, CDR2 FQNNGV, per germline. This CDR3 comprises 11 residues. The specimen sequenced was PBMCs. The TCR sequence derives from a man at least 80 years old with head and neck cancer. The chain couples TRBV11-2 to TRBJ2-7; no firm D call. The CDR3 spells CASSRLYEQYF. CDR3 bases: TGTGCCAGCAGCCGTCTCTACGAGCAGTACTTC.